The clone carrying this T cell receptor beta chain was seen more than once but under ten times. The table came from immunoSEQ multiplex PCR; TCRdb's copy has only in-frame clones and leaves some out. The data hold more than 65,000 clones, with roughly four fifths observed a single time. The sample is drawn from a study of technical replicates of blood from several donors. Per germline, CDR1 GTSNPN and CDR2 SVGIG (reference sequence). CDR3 length: 12 amino acids. V gave up 2 bases and J gave up 6 bases, with 8 bases separating them. What was sequenced was PBMCs. The V and J genes are TRBV30 and TRBJ2-1; perhaps TRBD2 as D (6 bases). The receptor was isolated from a human donor in good health. Some clones in this sample may be carry-over from other donors' samples. This CDR3 reads CAWSFGGNEQFF. The CDR3 region has the DNA TGTGCCTGGAGTTTCGGGGGCAATGAGCAGTTCTTC.